The subject of this entry is one T cell receptor (beta chain). This sample was taken from a study of shared clonotypes between healthy human individuals. Study information: The composition of the donors was two women and three men aged 18 to 49.

Germline assignment: CDR1 MNHEY and CDR2 SMNVEV (reference sequence). The CDR3 consists of 14 residues. Trimming cost V 6 bases and J 6 bases; bases outside gene matches: 9. Each unsorted PBMC replicate got 300 ng genomic DNA, tens of thousands of genomes. Generated by immunoSEQ multiplex PCR, the TCRdb table keeps only in-frame clones and is missing some. The table has around 500,000 clones, 79% seen once. Genomic DNA for unsorted samples, which was extracted with the QIAamp DNA Blood Mini kit, came from about 90 million PBMCs. This sequence was found in a woman aged 40 to 50 in good health. Some clones in this sample may be carry-over from other donors' samples. Sequencing was carried out using PBMCs. The gene calls are TRBV27 and TRBJ2-7, with 9 bases identical to TRBD1. CDR3: CASSWGTGSGEQYF. As DNA, the CDR3 is TGTGCCAGCAGCTGGGGGACAGGGTCGGGCGAGCAGTACTTC.